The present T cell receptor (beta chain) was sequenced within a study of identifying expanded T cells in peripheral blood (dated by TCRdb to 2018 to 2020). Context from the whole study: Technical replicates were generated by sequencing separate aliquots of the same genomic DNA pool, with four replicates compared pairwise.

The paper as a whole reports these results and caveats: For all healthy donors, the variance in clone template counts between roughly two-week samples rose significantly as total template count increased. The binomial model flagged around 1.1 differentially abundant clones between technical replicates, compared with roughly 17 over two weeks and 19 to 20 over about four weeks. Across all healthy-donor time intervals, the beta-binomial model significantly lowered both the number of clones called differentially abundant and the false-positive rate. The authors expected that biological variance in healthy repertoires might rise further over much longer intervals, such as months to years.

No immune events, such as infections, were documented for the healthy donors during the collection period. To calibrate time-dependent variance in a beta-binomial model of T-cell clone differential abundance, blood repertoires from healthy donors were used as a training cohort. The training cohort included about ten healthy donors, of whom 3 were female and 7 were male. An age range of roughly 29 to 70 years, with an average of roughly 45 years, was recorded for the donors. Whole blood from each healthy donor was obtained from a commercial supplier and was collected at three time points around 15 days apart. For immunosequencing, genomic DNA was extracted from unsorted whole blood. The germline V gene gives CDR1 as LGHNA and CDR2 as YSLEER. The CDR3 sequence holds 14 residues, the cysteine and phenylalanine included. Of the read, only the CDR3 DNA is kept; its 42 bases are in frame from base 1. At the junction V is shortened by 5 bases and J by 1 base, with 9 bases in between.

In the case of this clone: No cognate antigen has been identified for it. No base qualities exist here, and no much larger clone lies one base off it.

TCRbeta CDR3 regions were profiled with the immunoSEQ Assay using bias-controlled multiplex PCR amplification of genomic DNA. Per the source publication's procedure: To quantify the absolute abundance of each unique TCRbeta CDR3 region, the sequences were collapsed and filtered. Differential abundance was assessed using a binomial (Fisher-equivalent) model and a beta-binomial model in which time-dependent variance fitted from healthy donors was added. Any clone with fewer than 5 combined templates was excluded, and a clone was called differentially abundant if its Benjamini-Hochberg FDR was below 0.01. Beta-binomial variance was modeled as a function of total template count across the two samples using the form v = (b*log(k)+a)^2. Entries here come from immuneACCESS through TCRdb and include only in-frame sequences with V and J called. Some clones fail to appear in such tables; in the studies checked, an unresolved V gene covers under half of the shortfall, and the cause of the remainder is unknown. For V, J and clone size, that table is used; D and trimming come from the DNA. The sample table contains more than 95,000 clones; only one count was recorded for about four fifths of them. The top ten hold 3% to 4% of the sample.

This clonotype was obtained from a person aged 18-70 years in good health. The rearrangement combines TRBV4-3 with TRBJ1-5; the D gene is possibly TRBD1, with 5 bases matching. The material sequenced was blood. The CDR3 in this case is CASSGGMSNQPQHF. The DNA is TGCGCCAGCAGCGGGGGTATGAGCAATCAGCCCCAGCATTTT.